The present TCR beta chain was sequenced within a study of blood T cell repertoires in COVID-19. CDR1 is LNHDA and CDR2 is SQIVND in the germline V gene (reference sequence). The ends were cut back, 7 bases at V and 6 bases at J, with 19 bases in the middle. This CDR3 comprises 15 residues. Assay used: immunoSEQ multiplex PCR; TCRdb lists only in-frame clones, some missing. This sample has about 230,000 clones, with 65% to 85% found just once. In this sample, this clone turned up a few times. The V call is TRBV19, the J call TRBJ1-5, with TRBD1 as a possible D gene (5 bases). The sample comprised peripheral blood. The receptor was derived from a man aged 35-49 years with acute or convalescent COVID-19. The CDR3 here is CASIPRGTGLQPQHF. The CDR3 DNA reads as TGTGCCAGTATTCCCCGAGGAACAGGTCTTCAGCCCCAGCATTTT.